The text below deals with one T cell receptor beta chain. The data originate from a study of shared clonotypes between healthy human individuals. Using ten immunoSEQ deep assay plates, investigators sequenced unsorted PBMC DNA. The authors' processing: ImmunoSEQ gave junction-only sequences without quality scores, so filtering differed. Measured with immunoSEQ multiplex PCR; TCRdb has only the in-frame clones, and not every one. The DNA was the basis for D and trimming; V, J and clone size are from that table. The data contain about 490,000 clones, about 80% of them singletons. Unsorted material relied on about 90 million PBMCs as the source of genomic DNA. Germline CDR1 reads MDHEN; CDR2 reads SYDVKM. The CDR3 is made up of 20 amino acids. After removal of 10 bases from V and 8 bases from J, the junction contained 26 bases not matched to a gene.

The J gene is TRBJ2-1, the V gene TRBV28; 13 positions agree with TRBD2. The sample taken for sequencing was PBMCs. The receptor was isolated from a woman aged 40 to 50 in good health. Some clones in this sample may be carry-over from other donors' samples. The CDR3 nucleotides read TGTGCCACCTCGCCCAGGGTGGGGACTAGCGGGATTTATCCGGCAGATGAGCAGTTCTTC. Residues: CATSPRVGTSGIYPADEQFF.